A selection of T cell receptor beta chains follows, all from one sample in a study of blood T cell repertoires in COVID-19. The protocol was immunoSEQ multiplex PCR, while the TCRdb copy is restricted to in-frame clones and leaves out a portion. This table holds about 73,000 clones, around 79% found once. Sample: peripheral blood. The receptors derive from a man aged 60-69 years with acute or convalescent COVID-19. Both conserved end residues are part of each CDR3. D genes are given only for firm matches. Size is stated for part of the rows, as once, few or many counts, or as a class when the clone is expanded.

cdr3_aa: CASSNDRVGGYTF
cdr3_nt: TGCGCCAGCAGCAACGACAGGGTCGGCGGCTACACCTTC
v_call: TRBV5-1
d_call: TRBD1
j_call: TRBJ1-2
clone_size: few

cdr3_aa: CATSDSRPRDTDTQYF
cdr3_nt: TGTGCCACCAGTGATTCGCGCCCCAGGGACACAGATACGCAGTATTTT
v_call: TRBV24-1
d_call: NA
j_call: TRBJ2-3
clone_size: NA

cdr3_aa: CSASDWDSFGKTQYF
cdr3_nt: TGCAGTGCTAGTGATTGGGACAGCTTCGGAAAGACCCAGTACTTC
v_call: TRBV20-1
d_call: TRBD1
j_call: TRBJ2-5
clone_size: NA

cdr3_aa: CAWSADDRAGYTF
cdr3_nt: TGTGCCTGGAGCGCAGATGACAGGGCGGGCTACACCTTC
v_call: TRBV30
d_call: TRBD1
j_call: TRBJ1-2
clone_size: NA

cdr3_aa: CASSIDTDGNAEAFF
cdr3_nt: TGTGCCAGTAGTATAGATACGGACGGGAATGCTGAAGCTTTCTTT
v_call: TRBV19
d_call: NA
j_call: TRBJ1-1
clone_size: NA

cdr3_aa: CASSITDRAGAEAFF
cdr3_nt: TGTGCCAGCAGCATAACTGACAGGGCCGGGGCTGAAGCTTTCTTT
v_call: TRBV5-8
d_call: TRBD1
j_call: TRBJ1-1
clone_size: NA

cdr3_aa: CASSLGYGQGINGYTF
cdr3_nt: TGCGCCAGCAGCTTGGGGTATGGGCAGGGGATCAACGGCTACACCTTC
v_call: TRBV5-1
d_call: NA
j_call: TRBJ1-2
clone_size: few

cdr3_aa: CASTRLQRTLPNYGYTF
cdr3_nt: TGTGCCAGTACAAGACTACAACGGACCCTACCTAACTATGGCTACACCTTC
v_call: TRBV19
d_call: NA
j_call: TRBJ1-2
clone_size: NA

cdr3_aa: CASSQRASVNNEQFF
cdr3_nt: TGTGCCAGCAGTCAAAGGGCTAGCGTAAACAATGAGCAGTTCTTC
v_call: TRBV3-1/TRBV3-2
d_call: NA
j_call: TRBJ2-1
clone_size: NA

cdr3_aa: CASNPLLEDTQYF
cdr3_nt: TGTGCCAGCAACCCCCTTCTAGAAGATACGCAGTATTTT
v_call: TRBV9
d_call: NA
j_call: TRBJ2-3
clone_size: NA

cdr3_aa: CASSRRQGNTEAFF
cdr3_nt: TGTGCCAGCAGCCGCCGACAGGGAAACACTGAAGCTTTCTTT
v_call: TRBV3-1/TRBV3-2
d_call: TRBD1
j_call: TRBJ1-1
clone_size: NA

cdr3_aa: CASSLAGCGQARGDTEAFF
cdr3_nt: TGTGCCAGCAGCTTAGCGGGTTGCGGCCAGGCCCGGGGAGACACTGAAGCTTTCTTT
v_call: TRBV7-4
d_call: NA
j_call: TRBJ1-1
clone_size: NA

cdr3_aa: CASSLDRAGGLGQYF
cdr3_nt: TGCGCCAGCAGCTTGGATCGAGCGGGAGGGCTGGGGCAGTACTTC
v_call: TRBV5-1
d_call: TRBD2
j_call: TRBJ2-7
clone_size: once

cdr3_aa: CASSQMEGTEAFF
cdr3_nt: TGTGCCAGCAGCCAAATGGAGGGGACTGAAGCTTTCTTT
v_call: TRBV3-1/TRBV3-2
d_call: NA
j_call: TRBJ1-1
clone_size: NA